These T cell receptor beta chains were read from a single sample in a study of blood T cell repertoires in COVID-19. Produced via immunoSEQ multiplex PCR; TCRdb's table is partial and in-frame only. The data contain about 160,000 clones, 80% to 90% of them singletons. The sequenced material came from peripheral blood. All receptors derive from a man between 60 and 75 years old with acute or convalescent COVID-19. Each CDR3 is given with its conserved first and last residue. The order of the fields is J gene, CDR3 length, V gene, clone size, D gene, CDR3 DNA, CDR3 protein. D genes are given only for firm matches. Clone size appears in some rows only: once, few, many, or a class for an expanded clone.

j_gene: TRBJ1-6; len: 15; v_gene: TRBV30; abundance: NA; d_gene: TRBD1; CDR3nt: TGTGCCTGGAAGTTGGGACAGGGGGCTAGTTCACCCCTCCACTTT; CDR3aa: CAWKLGQGASSPLHF
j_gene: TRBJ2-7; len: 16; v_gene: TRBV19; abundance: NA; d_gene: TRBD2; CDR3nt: TGTGCCAGTACCCCTGCTAGCGGGGGGTCCGCCTACGAGCAGTACTTC; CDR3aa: CASTPASGGSAYEQYF
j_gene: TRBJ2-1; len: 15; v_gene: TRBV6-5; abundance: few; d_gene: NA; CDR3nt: TGTGCCAGCACCGCAACCCCAGGGCTCGGAAATGAGCAGTTCTTC; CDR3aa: CASTATPGLGNEQFF
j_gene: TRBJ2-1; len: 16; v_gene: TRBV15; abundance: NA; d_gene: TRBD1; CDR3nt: TGTGCCACCAGCAGAGGAGACAGGGGAAGCTACAATGAGCAGTTCTTC; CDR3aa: CATSRGDRGSYNEQFF
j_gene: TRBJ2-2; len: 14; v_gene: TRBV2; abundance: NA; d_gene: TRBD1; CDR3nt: TGTGCCAGGTCTCGGGACAGGAACACCGGGGAGCTGTTTTTT; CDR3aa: CARSRDRNTGELFF
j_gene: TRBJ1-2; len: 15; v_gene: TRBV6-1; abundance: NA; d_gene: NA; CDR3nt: TGTGCCAGCAGTGAAGCGGCACAGAGGGCCTATGGCTACACCTTC; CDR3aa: CASSEAAQRAYGYTF
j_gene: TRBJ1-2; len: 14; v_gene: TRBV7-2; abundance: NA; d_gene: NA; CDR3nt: TGTGCCAGCAGCTTAGGTGGGTGGAGGAGCAGCTACACCTTC; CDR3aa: CASSLGGWRSSYTF
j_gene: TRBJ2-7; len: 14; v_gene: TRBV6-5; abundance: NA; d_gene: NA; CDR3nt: TGTGCCACGCGGACAGCTCCTAGCTCCTACGAGCAGTACTTC; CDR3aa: CATRTAPSSYEQYF
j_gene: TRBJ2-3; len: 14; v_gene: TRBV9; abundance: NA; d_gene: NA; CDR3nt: TGTGCCAGCAGCCCCCGGACTAAGGCAGATACGCAGTATTTT; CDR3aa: CASSPRTKADTQYF
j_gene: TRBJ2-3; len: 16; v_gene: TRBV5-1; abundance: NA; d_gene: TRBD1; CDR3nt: TGCGCCAGCAGCGAGGGACAGGTAGCTAGCACAGATACGCAGTATTTT; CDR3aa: CASSEGQVASTDTQYF
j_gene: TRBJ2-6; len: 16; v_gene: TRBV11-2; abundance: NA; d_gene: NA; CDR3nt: TGTGCCAGCAGCCAAAAAGGGGGCTCTGGGGCCAACGTCCTGACTTTC; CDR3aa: CASSQKGGSGANVLTF
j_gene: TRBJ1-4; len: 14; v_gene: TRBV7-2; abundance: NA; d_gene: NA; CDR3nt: TGTGCCAGCAGCTTTTCAGCGGCTAATGAAAAACTGTTTTTT; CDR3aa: CASSFSAANEKLFF
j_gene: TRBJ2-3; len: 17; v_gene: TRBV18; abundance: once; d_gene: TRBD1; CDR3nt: TGTGCCAGCTCACCAAGTATCGGGACAGGAGGCACAGATACGCAGTATTTT; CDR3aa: CASSPSIGTGGTDTQYF
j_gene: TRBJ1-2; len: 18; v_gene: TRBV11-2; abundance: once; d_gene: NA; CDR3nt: TGTGCCAGCAGCTTCACGGGGGTCGGGGCCTCCCCTAACTATGGCTACACCTTC; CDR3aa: CASSFTGVGASPNYGYTF
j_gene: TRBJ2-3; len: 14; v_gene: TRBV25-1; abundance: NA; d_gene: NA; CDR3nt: TGTGCCAGCAGTGAATATACTAGCACAGATACGCAGTATTTT; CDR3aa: CASSEYTSTDTQYF
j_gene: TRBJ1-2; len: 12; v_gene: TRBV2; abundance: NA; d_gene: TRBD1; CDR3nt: TGTGCCAGCCTGAGGGGGCCATATGGCTACACCTTC; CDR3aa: CASLRGPYGYTF
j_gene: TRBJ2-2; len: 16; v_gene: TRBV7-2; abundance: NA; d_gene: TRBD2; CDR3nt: TGTGCCAGCAGCTTTATCAGCGGGGCCAACACCGGGGAGCTGTTTTTT; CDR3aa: CASSFISGANTGELFF
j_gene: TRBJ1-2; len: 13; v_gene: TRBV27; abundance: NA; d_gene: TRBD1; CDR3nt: TGTGCCAGCAGCCTGGGACAGAACTATGGCTACACCTTC; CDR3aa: CASSLGQNYGYTF
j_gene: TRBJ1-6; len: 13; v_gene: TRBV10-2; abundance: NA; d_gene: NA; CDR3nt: TGCGCCAGCAGTGATAACTATAATTCACCCCTCCACTTT; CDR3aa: CASSDNYNSPLHF
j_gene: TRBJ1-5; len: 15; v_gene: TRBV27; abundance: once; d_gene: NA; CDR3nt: TGTGCCAGCAGTTTATCGAGTTTAGGCAATCAGCCCCAGCATTTT; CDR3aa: CASSLSSLGNQPQHF
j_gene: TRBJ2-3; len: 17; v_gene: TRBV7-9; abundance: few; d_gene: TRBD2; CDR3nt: TGTGCCAGCAGCTTTCGGACTAGCGGGCCCAGCACAGATACGCAGTATTTT; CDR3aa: CASSFRTSGPSTDTQYF
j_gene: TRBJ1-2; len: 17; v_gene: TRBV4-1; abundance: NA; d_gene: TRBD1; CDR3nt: TGCGCCAGCAGCCAGAGGGAAAGGACAGGGACCAACTATGGCTACACCTTC; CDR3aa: CASSQRERTGTNYGYTF
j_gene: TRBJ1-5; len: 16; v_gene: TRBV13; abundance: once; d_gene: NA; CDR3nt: TGTGCCAGCAGCTTATCACTCCCTAATAGCAATCAGCCCCAGCATTTT; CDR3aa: CASSLSLPNSNQPQHF
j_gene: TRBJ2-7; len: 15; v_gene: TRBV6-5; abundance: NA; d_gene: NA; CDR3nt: TGTGCCAGCAGTTCGGAGACTCGTTCTCCCTACGAGCAGTACTTC; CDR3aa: CASSSETRSPYEQYF
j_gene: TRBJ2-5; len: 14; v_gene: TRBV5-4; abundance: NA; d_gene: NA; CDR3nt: TGTGCCAGCAGCTTTTCTAGAGACCAAGAGACCCAGTACTTC; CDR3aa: CASSFSRDQETQYF
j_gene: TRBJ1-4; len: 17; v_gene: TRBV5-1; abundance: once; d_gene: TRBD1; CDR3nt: TGCGCCAGCAGCCTTCGGACAGGCGGACGAACTAATGAAAAACTGTTTTTT; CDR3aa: CASSLRTGGRTNEKLFF
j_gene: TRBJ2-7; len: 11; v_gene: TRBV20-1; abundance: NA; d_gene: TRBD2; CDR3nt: TGCAGTGCTAGATGGGGGGGCGAGCAGTACTTC; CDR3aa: CSARWGGEQYF
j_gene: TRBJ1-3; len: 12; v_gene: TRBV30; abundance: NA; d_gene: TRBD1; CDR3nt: TGTGCCTGGACGACAGGGGGAAACACCATATATTTT; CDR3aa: CAWTTGGNTIYF
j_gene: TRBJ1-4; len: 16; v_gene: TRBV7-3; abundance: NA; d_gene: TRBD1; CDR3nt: TGTGCCAGCAGCTTAAGGGTAGGGACAGGGAATGAAAAACTGTTTTTT; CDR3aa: CASSLRVGTGNEKLFF
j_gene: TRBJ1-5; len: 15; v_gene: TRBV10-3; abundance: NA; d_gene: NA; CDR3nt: TGTGCCATCAGGGATGGGGCGGGGGGCAATCAGCCCCAGCATTTT; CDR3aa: CAIRDGAGGNQPQHF
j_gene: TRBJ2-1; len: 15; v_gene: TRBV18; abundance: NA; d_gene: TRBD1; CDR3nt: TGTGCCAGCTCACCGCCGGGACAGGGGCTCAATGAGCAGTTCTTC; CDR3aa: CASSPPGQGLNEQFF
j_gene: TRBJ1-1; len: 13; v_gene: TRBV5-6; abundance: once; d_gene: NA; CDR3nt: TGTGCCAGCAGCTTCAAGGGGCCCACTGAAGCTTTCTTT; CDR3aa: CASSFKGPTEAFF
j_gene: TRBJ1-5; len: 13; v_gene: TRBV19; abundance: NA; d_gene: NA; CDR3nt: TGTGCCAGTAGTATAGTATACGAGAGGCCCCAGCATTTT; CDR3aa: CASSIVYERPQHF
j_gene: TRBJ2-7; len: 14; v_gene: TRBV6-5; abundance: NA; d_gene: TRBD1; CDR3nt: TGTGCCAGCAGTTATGACAGGGGGCTGGGTGAGCAGTACTTC; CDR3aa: CASSYDRGLGEQYF
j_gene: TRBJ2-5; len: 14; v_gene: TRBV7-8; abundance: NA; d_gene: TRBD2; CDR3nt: TGTGCCAGCACCTCTGCGGGGGTTAGGAAGACCCAGTACTTC; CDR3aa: CASTSAGVRKTQYF
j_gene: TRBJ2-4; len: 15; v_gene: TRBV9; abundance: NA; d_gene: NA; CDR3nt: TGTGCCAGCAGCGTATTGGAGGGCCCCCAAAACATTCAGTACTTC; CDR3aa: CASSVLEGPQNIQYF